This T cell receptor beta chain was sequenced for a study of yellow fever vaccine responses in identical twins. General observations from the study: It has been reported that, in twins, the vaccine T cell response seemed partly convergent and partly personalized.

This clonotype was seen once. Its specificity is unknown. A single record per CDR3 protein comes from TCRdb applying MiXCR to the RT-PCR reads. The data hold about 720 distinct CDR3 sequences, with 93% observed a single time. Per the germline V gene, CDR1 is MNHNS and CDR2 is SASEGT. The CDR3 length is 15 residues. Germline trimming cut 4 bases from V and 0 bases from J; bases unmatched to any gene: 3. The chain links TRBV6-1 to TRBJ1-3, with TRBD1 matching 7 bases. Specimen: T cells from blood (PBMCs), unsorted or a sorted subset (not recorded which), collected before or after yellow fever vaccination (not recorded which). This TCR came from a woman between 18 and 29 years old who received the yellow fever vaccine. The chain's CDR3 is CASSGTGHSGNTIYF. The CDR3 nucleotides read TGTGCCAGCAGTGGGACAGGCCACTCTGGAAACACCATATATTTT.